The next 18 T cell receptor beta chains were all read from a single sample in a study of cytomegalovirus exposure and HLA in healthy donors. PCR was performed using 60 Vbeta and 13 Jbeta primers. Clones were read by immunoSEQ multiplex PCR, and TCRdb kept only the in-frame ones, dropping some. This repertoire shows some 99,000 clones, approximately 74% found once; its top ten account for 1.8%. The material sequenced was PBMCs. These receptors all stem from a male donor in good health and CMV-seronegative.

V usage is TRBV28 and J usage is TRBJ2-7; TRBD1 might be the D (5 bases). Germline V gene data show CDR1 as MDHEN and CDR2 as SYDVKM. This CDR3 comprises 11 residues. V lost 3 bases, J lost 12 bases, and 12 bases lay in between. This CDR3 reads CASSFSAGSYF. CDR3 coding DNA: TGTGCCAGCAGTTTTTCGGCAGGGTCGTACTTC. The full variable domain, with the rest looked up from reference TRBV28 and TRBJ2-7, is DVKVTQSSRYLVKRTGEKVFLECVQDMDHENMFWYRQDPGLGLRLIYFSYDVKMKEKGDIPEGYSVSREKKERFSLILESASTNQTSMYLCASSFSAGSYFGPGTRLTVT.

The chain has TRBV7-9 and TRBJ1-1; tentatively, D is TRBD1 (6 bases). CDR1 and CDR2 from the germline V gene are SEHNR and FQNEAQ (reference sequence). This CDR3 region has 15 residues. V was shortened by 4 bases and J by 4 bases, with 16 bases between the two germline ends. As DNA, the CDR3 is TGTGCCAGCAGCTCCTTGGGGGCAGGTAGCACTGAAGCTTTCTTT. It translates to CASSSLGAGSTEAFF.

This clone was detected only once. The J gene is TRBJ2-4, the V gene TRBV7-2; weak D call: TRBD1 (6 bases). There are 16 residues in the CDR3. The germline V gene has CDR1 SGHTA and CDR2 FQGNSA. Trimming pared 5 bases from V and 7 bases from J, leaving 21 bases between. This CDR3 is CASSAQPTGLGNIQYF. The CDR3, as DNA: TGTGCCAGCAGCGCCCAACCAACAGGGTTGGGGAACATTCAGTACTTC.

The CDR3 loop is CASSTPARRNTEAFF. The CDR3 bases are TGTGCCAGTAGTACGCCCGCCCGTAGGAACACTGAAGCTTTCTTT. The chain is built from TRBV19 and TRBJ1-1; D call uncertain. Germline assignment: CDR1 LNHDA and CDR2 SQIVND (reference sequence). The V and J ends lost 4 bases and 1 base respectively, with 13 bases between them. The CDR3 consists of 15 residues.

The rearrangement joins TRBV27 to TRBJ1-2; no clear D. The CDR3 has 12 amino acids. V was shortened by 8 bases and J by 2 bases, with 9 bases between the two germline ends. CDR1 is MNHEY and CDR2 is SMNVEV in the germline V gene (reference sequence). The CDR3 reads CASGQENYGYTF. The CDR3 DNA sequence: TGTGCCAGCGGGCAGGAAAACTATGGCTACACCTTC.

The CDR3 region has the DNA TGCGCCAGCAGCTTGGCCCCACTAGCGGGACAAGAGACCCAGTACTTC. Translating gives CASSLAPLAGQETQYF. V and J are TRBV5-1 and TRBJ2-5; 10 nucleotides align to TRBD2. This CDR3 contains 16 residues. V lost 0 bases to trimming and J lost 2 bases; unmatched junction nucleotides: 4. The germline V gene encodes CDR1 SGHRS and CDR2 YFSETQ.

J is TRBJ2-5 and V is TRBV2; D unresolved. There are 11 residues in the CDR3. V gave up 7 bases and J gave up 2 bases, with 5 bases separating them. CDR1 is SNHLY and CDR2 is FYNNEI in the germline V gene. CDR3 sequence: CASTYQETQYF. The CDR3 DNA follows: TGTGCCAGCACGTATCAAGAGACCCAGTACTTC.

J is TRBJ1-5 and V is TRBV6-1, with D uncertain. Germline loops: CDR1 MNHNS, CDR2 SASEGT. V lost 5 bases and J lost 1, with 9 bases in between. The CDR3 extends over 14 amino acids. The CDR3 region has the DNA TGTGCCAGCAGTTCCTTAGTGAGCAATCAGCCCCAGCATTTT. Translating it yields CASSSLVSNQPQHF.

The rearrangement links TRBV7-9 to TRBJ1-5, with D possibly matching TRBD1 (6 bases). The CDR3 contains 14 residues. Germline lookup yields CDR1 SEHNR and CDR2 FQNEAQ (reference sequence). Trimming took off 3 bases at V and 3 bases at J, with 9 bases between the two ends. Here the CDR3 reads CASSFGGPNQPQHF. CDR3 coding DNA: TGTGCCAGCAGCTTCGGGGGGCCCAATCAGCCCCAGCATTTT.

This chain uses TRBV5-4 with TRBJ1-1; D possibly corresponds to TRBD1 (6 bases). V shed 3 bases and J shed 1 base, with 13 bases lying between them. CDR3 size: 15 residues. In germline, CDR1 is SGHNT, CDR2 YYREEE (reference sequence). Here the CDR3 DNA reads TGTGCCAGCAGCTCGACAAAACAGGGGAACACTGAAGCTTTCTTT. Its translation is CASSSTKQGNTEAFF.

CDR3 sequence: CASSNPSGTHEQYF. The CDR3 nucleotides are TGTGCCAGCAGCAACCCGAGCGGGACTCACGAGCAGTACTTC. J is TRBJ2-7 and V is TRBV7-9, with 7 bases lining up with TRBD2. Germline-derived CDR1 and CDR2 are SEHNR and FQNEAQ (reference sequence). CDR3 size: 14 residues. The J segment lost 5 bases and the V segment lost 5 bases, leaving 9 bases of the junction unmatched.

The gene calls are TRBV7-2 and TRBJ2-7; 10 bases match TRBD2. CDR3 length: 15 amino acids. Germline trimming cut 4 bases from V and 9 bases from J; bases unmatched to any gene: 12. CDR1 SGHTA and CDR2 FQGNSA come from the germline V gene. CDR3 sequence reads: CASSSLSSGRSVQYF. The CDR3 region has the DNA TGTGCCAGCAGCTCGCTGAGTAGCGGGAGGTCTGTGCAGTACTTC.

CDR3 DNA: TGTGCCAGCAGCTTCGAGCGGGGCACCGGGGAGCTGTTTTTT. Translated, it gives CASSFERGTGELFF. The chain recombines TRBV11-3 with TRBJ2-2; TRBD2 matches at 7 bases. Germline V CDR1 and CDR2: SGHNT, YENEEA. This CDR3 comprises 14 residues. Unmatched junction bases numbered 2, after V lost 3 bases and J lost 4 bases.

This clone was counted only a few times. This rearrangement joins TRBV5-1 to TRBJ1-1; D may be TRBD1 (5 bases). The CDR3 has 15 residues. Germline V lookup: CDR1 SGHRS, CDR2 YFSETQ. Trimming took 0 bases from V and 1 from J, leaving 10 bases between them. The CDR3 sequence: CASSLGLGGNTEAFF. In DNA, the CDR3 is TGCGCCAGCAGCTTGGGACTCGGGGGGAACACTGAAGCTTTCTTT.

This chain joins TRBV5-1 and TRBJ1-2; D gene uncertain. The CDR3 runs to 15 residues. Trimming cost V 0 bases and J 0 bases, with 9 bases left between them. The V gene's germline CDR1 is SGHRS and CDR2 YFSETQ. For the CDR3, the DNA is TGCGCCAGCAGCTTGGGATTAGGAGCTAACTATGGCTACACCTTC. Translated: CASSLGLGANYGYTF.

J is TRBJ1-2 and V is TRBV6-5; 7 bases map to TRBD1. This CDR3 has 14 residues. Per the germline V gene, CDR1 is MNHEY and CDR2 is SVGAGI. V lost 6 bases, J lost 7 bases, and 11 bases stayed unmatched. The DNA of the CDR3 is TGTGCCAGCAGCTCAATCACAGGGGTAGTTGGCTACACCTTC. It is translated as CASSSITGVVGYTF.

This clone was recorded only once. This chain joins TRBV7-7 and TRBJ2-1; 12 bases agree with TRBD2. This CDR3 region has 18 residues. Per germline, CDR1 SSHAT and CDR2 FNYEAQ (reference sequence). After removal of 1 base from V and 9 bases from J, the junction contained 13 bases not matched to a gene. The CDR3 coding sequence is TGTGCCAGCAGCTTAGTGTCCTGGGCTAGCGGGAGGGAGGTTGAGCAGTTCTTC. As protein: CASSLVSWASGREVEQFF.

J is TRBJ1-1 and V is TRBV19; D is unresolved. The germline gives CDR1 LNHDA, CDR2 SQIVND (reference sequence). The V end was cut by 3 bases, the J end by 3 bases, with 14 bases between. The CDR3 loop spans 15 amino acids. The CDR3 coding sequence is TGTGCCAGTAGTATCGGAGGACCTGGGGACACTGAAGCTTTCTTT. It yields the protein CASSIGGPGDTEAFF.